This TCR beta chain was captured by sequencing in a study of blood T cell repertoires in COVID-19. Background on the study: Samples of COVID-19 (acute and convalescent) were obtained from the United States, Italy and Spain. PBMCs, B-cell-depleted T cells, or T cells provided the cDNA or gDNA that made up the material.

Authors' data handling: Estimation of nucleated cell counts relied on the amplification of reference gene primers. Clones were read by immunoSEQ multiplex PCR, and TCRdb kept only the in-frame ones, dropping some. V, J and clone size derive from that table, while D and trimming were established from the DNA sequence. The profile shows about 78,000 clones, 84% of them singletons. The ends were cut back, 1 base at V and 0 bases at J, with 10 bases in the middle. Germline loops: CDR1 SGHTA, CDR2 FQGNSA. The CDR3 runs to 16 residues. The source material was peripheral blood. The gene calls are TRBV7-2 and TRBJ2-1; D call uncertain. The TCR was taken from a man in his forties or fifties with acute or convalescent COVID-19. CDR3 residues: CASSLGLGSSYNEQFF. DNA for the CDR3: TGTGCCAGCAGCTTAGGTCTGGGCAGCTCCTACAATGAGCAGTTCTTC.